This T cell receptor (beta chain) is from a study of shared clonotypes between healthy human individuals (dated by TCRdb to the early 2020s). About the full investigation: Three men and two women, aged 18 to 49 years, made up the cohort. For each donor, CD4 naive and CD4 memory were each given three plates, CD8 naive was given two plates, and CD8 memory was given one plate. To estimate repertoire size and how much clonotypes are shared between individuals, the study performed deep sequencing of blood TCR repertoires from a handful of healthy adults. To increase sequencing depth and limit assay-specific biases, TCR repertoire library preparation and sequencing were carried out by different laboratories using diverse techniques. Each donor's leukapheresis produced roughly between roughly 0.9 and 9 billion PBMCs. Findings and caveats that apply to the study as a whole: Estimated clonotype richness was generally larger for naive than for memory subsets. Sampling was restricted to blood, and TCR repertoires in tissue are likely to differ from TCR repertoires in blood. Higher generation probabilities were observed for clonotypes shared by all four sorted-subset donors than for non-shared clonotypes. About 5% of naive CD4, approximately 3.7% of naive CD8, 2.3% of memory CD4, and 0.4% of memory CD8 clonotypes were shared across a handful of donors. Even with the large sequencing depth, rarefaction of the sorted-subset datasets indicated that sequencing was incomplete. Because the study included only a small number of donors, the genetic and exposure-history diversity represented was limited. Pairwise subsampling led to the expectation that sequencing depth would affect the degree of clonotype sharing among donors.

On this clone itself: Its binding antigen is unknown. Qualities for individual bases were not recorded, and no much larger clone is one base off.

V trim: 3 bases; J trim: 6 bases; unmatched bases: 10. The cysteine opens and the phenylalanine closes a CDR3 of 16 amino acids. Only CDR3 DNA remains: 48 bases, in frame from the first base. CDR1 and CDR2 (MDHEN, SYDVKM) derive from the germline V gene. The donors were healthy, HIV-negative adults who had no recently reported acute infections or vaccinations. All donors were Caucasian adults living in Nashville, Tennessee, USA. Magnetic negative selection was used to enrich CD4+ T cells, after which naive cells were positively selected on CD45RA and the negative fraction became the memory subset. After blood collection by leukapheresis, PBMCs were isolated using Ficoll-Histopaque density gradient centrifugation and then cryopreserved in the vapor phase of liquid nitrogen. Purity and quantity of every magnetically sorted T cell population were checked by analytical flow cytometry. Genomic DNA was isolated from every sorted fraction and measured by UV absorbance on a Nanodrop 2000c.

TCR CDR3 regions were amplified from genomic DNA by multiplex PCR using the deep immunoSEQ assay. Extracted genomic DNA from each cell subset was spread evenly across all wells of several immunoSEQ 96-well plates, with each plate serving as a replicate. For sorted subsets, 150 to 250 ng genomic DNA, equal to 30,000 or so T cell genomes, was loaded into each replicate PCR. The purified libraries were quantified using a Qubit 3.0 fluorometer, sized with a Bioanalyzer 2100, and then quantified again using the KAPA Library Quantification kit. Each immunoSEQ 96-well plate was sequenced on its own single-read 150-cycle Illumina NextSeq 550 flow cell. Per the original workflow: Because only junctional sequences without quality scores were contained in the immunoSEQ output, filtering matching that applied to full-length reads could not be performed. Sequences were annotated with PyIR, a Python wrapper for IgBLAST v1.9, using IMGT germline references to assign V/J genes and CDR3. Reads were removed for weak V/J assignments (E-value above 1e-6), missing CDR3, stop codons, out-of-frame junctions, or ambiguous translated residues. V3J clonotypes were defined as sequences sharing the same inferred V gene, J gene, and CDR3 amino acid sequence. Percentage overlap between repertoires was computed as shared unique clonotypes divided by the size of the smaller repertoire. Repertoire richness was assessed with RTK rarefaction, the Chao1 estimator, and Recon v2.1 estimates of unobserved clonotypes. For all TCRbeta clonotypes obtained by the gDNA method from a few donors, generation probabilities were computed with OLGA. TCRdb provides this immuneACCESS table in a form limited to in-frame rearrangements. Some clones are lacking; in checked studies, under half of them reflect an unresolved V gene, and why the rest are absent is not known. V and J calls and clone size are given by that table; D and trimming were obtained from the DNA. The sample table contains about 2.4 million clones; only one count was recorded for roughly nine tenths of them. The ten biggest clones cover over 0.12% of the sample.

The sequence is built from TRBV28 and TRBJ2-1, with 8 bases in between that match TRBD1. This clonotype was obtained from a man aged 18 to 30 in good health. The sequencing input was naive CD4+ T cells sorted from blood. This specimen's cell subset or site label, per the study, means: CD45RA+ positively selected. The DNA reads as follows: TGTGCCAGCAGTTTGCCCGGACAGGGTACGGGCAATGAGCAGTTCTTC. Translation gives CASSLPGQGTGNEQFF.